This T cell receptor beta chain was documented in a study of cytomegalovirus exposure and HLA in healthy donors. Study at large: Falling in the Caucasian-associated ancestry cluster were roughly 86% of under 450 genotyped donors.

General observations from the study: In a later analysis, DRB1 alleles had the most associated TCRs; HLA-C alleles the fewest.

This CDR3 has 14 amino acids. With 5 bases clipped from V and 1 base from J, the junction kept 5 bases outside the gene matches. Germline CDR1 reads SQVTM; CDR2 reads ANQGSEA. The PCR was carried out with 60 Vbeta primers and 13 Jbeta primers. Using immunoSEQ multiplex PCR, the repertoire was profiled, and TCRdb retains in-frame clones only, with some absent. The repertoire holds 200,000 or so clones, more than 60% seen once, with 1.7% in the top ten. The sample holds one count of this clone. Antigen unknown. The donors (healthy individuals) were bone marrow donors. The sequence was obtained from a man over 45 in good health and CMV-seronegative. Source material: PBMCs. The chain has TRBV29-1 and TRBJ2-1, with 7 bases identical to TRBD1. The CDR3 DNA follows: TGCAGCGTTCGCAGGGGGTTTTCCTACAATGAGCAGTTCTTC. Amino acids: CSVRRGFSYNEQFF.